A single sample is the source of the 23 T cell receptor beta chains below, sequenced in a study of response to subunit inactivated influenza vaccine. Each CDR3 protein is one row after TCRdb ran MiXCR on the RT-PCR reads. The table has around 600,000 distinct CDR3 sequences, approximately 10% seen once. The data also belong to a second study, concerning T cells expressing NK-cell markers. That report adds: Template switching by 5'RACE with UMIs generated the TCR beta cDNA.

The input for sequencing was PBMCs from blood, taken on the day of vaccination. The receptors here all came from a man aged 45-65 years who received an inactivated influenza vaccine.

The V call is TRBV12-2, the J call TRBJ2-5; whether TRBD2, the table's D call, matches the DNA was not checked. TRBV12-2 is reported as a pseudogene. The CDR3 is made up of 19 amino acids. CDR3 sequence: CASRLAGGSSLGFQETQYF. In DNA, the CDR3 is TGTGCAAGTCGCTTAGCGGGAGGGTCGAGTTTGGGCTTCCAAGAGACCCAGTACTTC.

This clonotype turned up a few times. This rearrangement joins TRBV20-1 to TRBJ2-1, with no clear D. The CDR3 is 13 residues long. Between the trimmed V and J ends, which lost 3 bases and 3 bases, there was a span of 9 bases. Germline values: CDR1 DFQATT, CDR2 SNEGSKA (reference sequence). CDR3 bases: TGCAGTGCTAGCCCTGGGTTCTACAATGAGCAGTTCTTC. Protein product: CSASPGFYNEQFF.

This clonotype was seen at least ten times. J is TRBJ1-1 and V is TRBV12-3 or TRBV12-4; unclear D gene. The V gene lost 6 bases and the J gene lost 1 base, with 9 bases spanning the gap. This CDR3 contains 13 residues. The CDR3 DNA sequence: TGTGCCAGCAGACCGGCGGAGAACACTGAAGCTTTCTTT. This codes for CASRPAENTEAFF.

This clonotype came up many times. The genes are TRBV5-1 and TRBJ1-1, with unresolved D. Trimming cost V 0 bases and J 2 bases, with 11 bases left between them. The CDR3 is made up of 15 amino acids. CDR1 SGHRS and CDR2 YFSETQ come from the germline V gene. For the CDR3, the DNA is TGCGCCAGCAGCTTGGGGTTGACACCAAACACTGAAGCTTTCTTT. The encoded protein is CASSLGLTPNTEAFF.

This clonotype was detected only a few times. The chain carries TRBV5-6 and TRBJ1-2; the D gene is possibly TRBD1 (5 bases). Trimming shortened V by 4 bases and J by 3 bases, and 19 bases separated the two germline ends. Per the germline V gene, CDR1 is SGHDT and CDR2 is YYEEEE. The CDR3 loop spans 16 amino acids. The CDR3 reads CASSNRDVRMDYGYTF. Here the CDR3 DNA reads TGTGCCAGCAGCAACCGGGACGTCAGGATGGACTATGGCTACACCTTC.

Only a few counts were recorded for this clonotype. J is TRBJ2-1 and V is TRBV5-1, with D possibly being TRBD2 (5 bases). V dropped 7 bases and J dropped 6 bases, with 14 bases sitting between them. CDR1 is SGHRS, CDR2 YFSETQ, per germline. There are 13 residues in the CDR3. CDR3 bases: TGCGCCAGCTTCGTGGGAGTAGGCAATGAGCAGTTCTTC. Residues: CASFVGVGNEQFF.

The V and J genes are TRBV5-1 and TRBJ2-3, with TRBD2 identical over 8 bases. V dropped 3 bases and J dropped 0; count of bases not matched to a gene: 3. CDR3 length: 15 residues. In germline, CDR1 is SGHRS, CDR2 YFSETQ. The CDR3 here is CASSSKRESTDTQYF. As DNA, the CDR3 is TGCGCCAGCAGCTCAAAGCGGGAGAGCACAGATACGCAGTATTTT.

The chain employs TRBV5-1 and TRBJ2-1, with 7 bases matching TRBD2. CDR3 length: 15 residues. V shed 0 bases and J 6 bases; nucleotides not matched to a gene: 6. Germline V gene lookup returns CDR1 SGHRS and CDR2 YFSETQ. CDR3 sequence reads: CASSLERLAANEQFF. Here the CDR3 DNA reads TGCGCCAGCAGCTTGGAACGGCTAGCGGCCAATGAGCAGTTCTTC.

This clonotype was seen more than once but under ten times. Here the CDR3 reads CASSLPGQGIDQETQYF. The CDR3 coding sequence is TGCGCCAGCAGCCTCCCGGGGCAGGGGATCGACCAAGAGACCCAGTACTTC. The rearrangement joins TRBV4-1 to TRBJ2-5; D possibly corresponds to TRBD1 (6 bases). Between the trimmed V and J ends, which lost 4 bases and 0 bases, there was a span of 18 bases. Germline assignment: CDR1 MGHRA and CDR2 YSYEKL. The CDR3 length is 17 residues.

The V call is TRBV19, the J call TRBJ1-1, with D maybe TRBD1 (5 bases). Germline CDR1 is LNHDA and CDR2 is SQIVND (reference sequence). The CDR3 runs to 13 residues. V lost 6 bases and J 3 bases, leaving 11 bases between the germline ends. This CDR3 is CASRKGLDTEAFF. The CDR3 coding sequence is TGTGCCAGTAGAAAGGGGTTGGACACTGAAGCTTTCTTT.

J is TRBJ2-5 and V is TRBV18; D is uncertain. The CDR3 loop spans 12 amino acids. CDR1 and CDR2 from the germline V gene are KGHSH and LQKENI. Trimming removed 3 bases at V and 7 bases at J, with 9 bases between. For the CDR3, the DNA is TGTGCCAGCTCACCGGCGGCTAGGACCCAGTACTTC. Its translation: CASSPAARTQYF.

There are a few counts of this clonotype. V usage is TRBV20-1 and J usage is TRBJ2-7; D is unresolved. Between the trimmed V and J ends, which lost 1 base and 0 bases, there was a span of 10 bases. Per the germline V gene, CDR1 is DFQATT and CDR2 is SNEGSKA (reference sequence). The CDR3 sequence is 14 residues long. DNA for the CDR3: TGCAGTGCTAGAGGCCCCCAGAACTCCTACGAGCAGTACTTC. Residues: CSARGPQNSYEQYF.

This clonotype was detected ten times or more. The J gene is TRBJ2-7, the V gene TRBV12-3 or TRBV12-4; TRBD1 agrees at 7 bases. V trimming: 2 bases; J trimming: 2 bases; junction bases outside the gene matches: 3. The CDR3 has 14 amino acids. CDR3 sequence reads: CASSLSQGAYEQYF. The DNA for the CDR3 is TGTGCCAGCAGTTTAAGCCAGGGGGCCTACGAGCAGTACTTC.

The chain combines TRBV29-1 with TRBJ2-1, with 7 bases lining up with TRBD1. CDR1 is SQVTM and CDR2 is ANQGSEA in the germline V gene. After removal of 5 bases from V and 8 bases from J, the junction contained 9 bases not matched to a gene. The CDR3 consists of 13 residues. The CDR3, as DNA: TGCAGCGTTACTTTACAGGGGTGGGATGAGCAGTTCTTC. Translated, it gives CSVTLQGWDEQFF.

The rearrangement joins TRBV10-3 to TRBJ2-1; the match to TRBD2 covers 7 bases. The CDR3 covers 16 residues. Germline CDR1 and CDR2: ENHRY and SYGVKD. Trimming at V came to 10 bases and at J to 2 bases, leaving 14 bases not matched to a gene. The CDR3 nucleotides read TGTGCCACCTCGGGGTCCGGGAGGTTGACCTACAATGAGCAGTTCTTC. Protein sequence: CATSGSGRLTYNEQFF.

The chain joins TRBV7-3 to TRBJ2-1; 10 nucleotides agree with TRBD2. CDR3 length equals 14 residues. Germline loops: CDR1 SGHTA, CDR2 FQGTGA. V lost 5 bases to trimming and J lost 8 bases; unmatched junction nucleotides: 6. In nucleotides, the CDR3 is TGTGCCAGCAGCCAGTACGGGACTAGCGATGAGCAGTTCTTC. It translates to CASSQYGTSDEQFF.

The J gene is TRBJ2-4, the V gene TRBV12-3 or TRBV12-4; no clear D gene. V lost 5 bases, J lost 6 bases, and 20 bases lay in between. The CDR3 has 16 residues. The CDR3 loop reads CASSPFSPTDRNIQYF. In DNA, the CDR3 is TGTGCCAGCAGTCCTTTCTCCCCAACCGACCGAAACATTCAGTACTTC.

This rearrangement joins TRBV5-1 to TRBJ2-1; possible D gene TRBD1, 6 bases. The V end was cut by 6 bases, the J end by 5 bases, with 18 bases between. This CDR3 has 15 residues. Germline V CDR1 and CDR2: SGHRS, YFSETQ. CDR3 bases: TGCGCCAGCACACTGGGGGCAACTGGGAACAATGAGCAGTTCTTC. Amino acid sequence: CASTLGATGNNEQFF.

This clonotype was seen a few times. This chain links TRBV12-3 or TRBV12-4 with TRBJ2-1; the D gene is possibly TRBD1 (6 bases). The length of the CDR3 is 15 residues. Trimming removed 6 bases from V and 4 bases from J, with 16 bases in between. The chain's CDR3 is CASRGAQGFYNEQFF. The CDR3 nucleotides read TGTGCCAGCAGAGGGGCACAGGGTTTTTACAATGAGCAGTTCTTC.

This clonotype appeared many times. The V and J genes are TRBV5-5 and TRBJ2-1; 11 positions match TRBD2. The CDR3 length is 15 residues. The V segment lost 4 bases and the J segment 6 bases; nucleotides outside the gene matches: 6. CDR1 is SGHKS, CDR2 YYEKEE, per germline (reference sequence). The DNA of the CDR3 is TGTGCCAGCAGCCGAGCCGGGACTAGCGGCAATGAGCAGTTCTTC. Its protein product is CASSRAGTSGNEQFF.

In this sample, this clonotype turned up many times. The chain carries TRBV20-1 and TRBJ2-7; 9 bases are shared with TRBD1. The CDR3 contains 12 residues. The ends lost 4 bases at V and 3 bases at J; junction bases unmatched: 1. Germline loops: CDR1 DFQATT, CDR2 SNEGSKA (reference sequence). The CDR3 spells CSAKTGGYEQYF. CDR3 DNA sequence: TGCAGTGCTAAGACAGGGGGCTACGAGCAGTACTTC.

The rearrangement uses TRBV19 and TRBJ1-5; 10 positions agree with TRBD1. The CDR3 is made up of 15 amino acids. J gave up 3 bases and V 6 bases, and 5 bases lay outside the gene matches. CDR1 is LNHDA, CDR2 SQIVND, per germline (reference sequence). CDR3 protein: CASSTGTGVNQPQHF. DNA for the CDR3: TGTGCCAGTAGCACCGGGACAGGGGTCAATCAGCCCCAGCATTTT.

This clonotype was detected many times. The rearrangement joins TRBV10-2 to TRBJ2-1, with TRBD2 matching 11 bases. This CDR3 is 15 amino acids long. After removal of 3 bases from V and 9 bases from J, the junction contained 7 bases not matched to a gene. In germline, CDR1 is WSHSY, CDR2 SAAADI. The DNA for the CDR3 is TGCGCCAGCAGTGATATAGCGGGGGGGCAGGGTGAGCAGTTCTTC. This sequence encodes CASSDIAGGQGEQFF.